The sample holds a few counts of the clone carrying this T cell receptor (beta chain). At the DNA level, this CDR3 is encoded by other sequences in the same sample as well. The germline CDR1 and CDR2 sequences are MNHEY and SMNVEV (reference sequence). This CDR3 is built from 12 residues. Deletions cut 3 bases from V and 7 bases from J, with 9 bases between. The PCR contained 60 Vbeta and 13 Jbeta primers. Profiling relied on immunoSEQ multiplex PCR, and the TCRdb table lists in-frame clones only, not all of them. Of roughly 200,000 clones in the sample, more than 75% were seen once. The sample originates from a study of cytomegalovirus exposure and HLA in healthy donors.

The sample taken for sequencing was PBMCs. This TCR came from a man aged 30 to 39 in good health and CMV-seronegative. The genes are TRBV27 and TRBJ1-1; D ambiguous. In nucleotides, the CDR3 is TGTGCCAGCAGTTTTCGGACTGGTGAAGCTTTCTTT. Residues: CASSFRTGEAFF.